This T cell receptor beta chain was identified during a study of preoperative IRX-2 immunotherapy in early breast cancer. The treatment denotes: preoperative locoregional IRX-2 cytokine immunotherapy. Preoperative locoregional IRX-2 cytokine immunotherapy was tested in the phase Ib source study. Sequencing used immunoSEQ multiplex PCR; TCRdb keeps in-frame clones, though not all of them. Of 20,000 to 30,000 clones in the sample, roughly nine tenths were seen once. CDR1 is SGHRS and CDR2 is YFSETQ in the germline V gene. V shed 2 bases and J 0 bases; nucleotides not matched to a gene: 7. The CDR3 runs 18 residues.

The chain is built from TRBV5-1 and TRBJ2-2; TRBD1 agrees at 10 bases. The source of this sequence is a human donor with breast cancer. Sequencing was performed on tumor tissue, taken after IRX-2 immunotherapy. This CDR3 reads CASSFTGQGTANTGELFF. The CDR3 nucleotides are TGCGCCAGCAGCTTCACGGGACAGGGGACCGCGAACACCGGGGAGCTGTTTTTT.